This passage covers 4 T cell receptor beta chains from one sample sequenced in a study of T cell changes during pregnancy in multiple sclerosis. Clones were sequenced by immunoSEQ multiplex PCR, and TCRdb holds only the in-frame ones, with some missing. The sample includes about 22,000 clones, 87% of them seen just once. This specimen was CD8+ T cells from peripheral blood mononuclear cells, taken after pregnancy. These receptors originate from a female donor with multiple sclerosis, enrolled in a pregnancy study.

This clone has only a few counts. The chain is built from TRBV6-4 and TRBJ2-3; the D is unclear. V was cut by 3 bases and J by 2 bases, with 6 bases left in between. This CDR3 is 13 amino acids long. Germline assignment: CDR1 MRHNA and CDR2 SNTAGT. The CDR3, as DNA: TGTGCCAGCAGTGAGAGCAACACAGATACGCAGTATTTT. The encoded protein is CASSESNTDTQYF.

This chain uses TRBV4-3 with TRBJ2-7, with TRBD1 as a possible D gene (5 bases). The CDR3 totals 14 residues. From germline, CDR1 is LGHNA and CDR2 YSLEER. Trimming shortened V by 2 bases and J by 3 bases, and 11 bases separated the two germline ends. The CDR3 DNA is TGCGCCAGCAGCCAATATACAGGTAACTACGAGCAGTACTTC. Its protein is CASSQYTGNYEQYF.

The genes are TRBV6-1 and TRBJ2-5, with TRBD2 matching 12 bases. J gave up 5 bases and V 4 bases, and 8 bases lay outside the gene matches. This CDR3 contains 16 residues. Germline V gene data show CDR1 as MNHNS and CDR2 as SASEGT. The CDR3 loop is CASSGLAGEGAETQYF. In DNA, the CDR3 is TGTGCCAGCAGTGGACTAGCGGGAGAAGGGGCCGAGACCCAGTACTTC.

The chain employs TRBV27 and TRBJ2-3; TRBD1 agrees at 7 bases. Trimming removed 5 bases from V and 1 base from J; junction bases left unmatched: 6. Per the germline V gene, CDR1 is MNHEY and CDR2 is SMNVEV (reference sequence). This CDR3 spans 15 amino acids. CDR3 sequence (DNA): TGTGCCAGCAGTCCCTGGGACAGCCGCACAGATACGCAGTATTTT. This translates into CASSPWDSRTDTQYF.